A single sample gave rise to the 19 T cell receptor beta chains below, sequenced in a study of cytomegalovirus exposure and HLA in healthy donors. The PCR contained 60 Vbeta and 13 Jbeta primers. TCRdb's copy holds only in-frame clones and misses some; the assay was immunoSEQ multiplex PCR. The sample lists about 150,000 clones; over 75% were seen once. The sequencing input was PBMCs. Every receptor here comes from a male donor in good health and CMV-seronegative.

V and J are TRBV4-3 and TRBJ2-5; 10 nucleotides align to TRBD2. The CDR3 has 18 amino acids. Trimming removed 0 bases from V and 0 bases from J; junction bases left unmatched: 7. The germline V gene encodes CDR1 LGHNA and CDR2 YSLEER. For the CDR3, the DNA is TGCGCCAGCAGCCAAGATGCTAGCGGGGGACGGTACCAAGAGACCCAGTACTTC. Translated, it gives CASSQDASGGRYQETQYF.

This chain joins TRBV6-7 and TRBJ2-4; D unclear. TRBV6-7 is marked as an open reading frame, function uncertain. Trimming took off 2 bases at V and 0 bases at J, with 11 bases between the two ends. The CDR3 spans 16 residues. The chain's CDR3 is CASSYDNPLAKNIQYF. CDR3 bases: TGTGCCAGCAGTTACGACAACCCTCTAGCCAAAAACATTCAGTACTTC.

V and J are TRBV5-4 and TRBJ2-5, with 9 positions matching TRBD1. V trimming: 4 bases; J trimming: 4 bases; junction bases outside the gene matches: 2. CDR3 length equals 13 residues. In germline, CDR1 is SGHNT, CDR2 YYREEE (reference sequence). The CDR3 DNA sequence: TGTGCCAGCAGCCGGACAGGGGTAGAGACCCAGTACTTC. The encoded protein is CASSRTGVETQYF.

The chain employs TRBV11-2 and TRBJ1-3, with D uncertain. This CDR3 has 15 amino acids. Germline loops: CDR1 SGHAT, CDR2 FQNNGV. The V end was cut by 2 bases, the J end by 4 bases, with 12 bases between. As DNA, the CDR3 is TGTGCCAGCAGCTTATCTCAGCGGTCAGGAAACACCATATATTTT. Amino acid sequence: CASSLSQRSGNTIYF. The full variable domain, rest sourced from reference TRBV11-2 and TRBJ1-3, is EAGVAQSPRYKIIEKRQSVAFWCNPISGHATLYWYQQILGQGPKLLIQFQNNGVVDDSQLPKDRFSAERLKGVDSTLKIQPAKLEDSAVYLCASSLSQRSGNTIYFGEGSWLTVV.

Here the CDR3 reads CASSTPGTNTEAFF. CDR3 bases: TGTGCCAGTAGTACCCCCGGGACTAACACTGAAGCTTTCTTT. The chain combines TRBV19 with TRBJ1-1; the D gene is possibly TRBD1 (5 bases). Trimming stripped 4 bases from V and 2 bases from J, with 11 bases between. Looked up from germline, CDR1 is LNHDA and CDR2 is SQIVND (reference sequence). The CDR3 sequence is 14 residues long.

This clone was observed once. This chain links TRBV5-1 with TRBJ2-6; tentatively, D is TRBD2 (7 bases). This CDR3 spans 14 amino acids. CDR1 SGHRS and CDR2 YFSETQ come from the germline V gene. Deletions cut 6 bases from V and 2 bases from J, with 9 bases between. CDR3 DNA sequence: TGCGCCAGCAAAGGGGGGGCTGGGGCCAACGTCCTGACTTTC. Residues: CASKGGAGANVLTF.

The CDR3 is CASSPQPGMNTEAFF. The CDR3 nucleotides read TGTGCCAGTAGTCCCCAACCCGGGATGAACACTGAAGCTTTCTTT. This chain uses TRBV19 with TRBJ1-1; no definite D call. Trimming pared 5 bases from V and 0 bases from J, leaving 13 bases between. The germline V gene has CDR1 LNHDA and CDR2 SQIVND (reference sequence). The CDR3 has 15 amino acids.

The chain carries TRBV7-8 and TRBJ1-2; 7 positions agree with TRBD1. This CDR3 comprises 14 residues. V was pared by 2 bases and J by 7 bases, with 7 bases of the junction left unmatched. CDR1 is SGHVS and CDR2 is FQNEAQ in the germline V gene. CDR3 sequence: CASSLTPGGRGYTF. CDR3 bases: TGTGCCAGCAGCTTAACCCCAGGGGGACGTGGCTACACCTTC.

The rearrangement joins TRBV14 to TRBJ2-7; 9 positions agree with TRBD1. Germline V gene sequence: CDR1 SGHDN, CDR2 FVKESK. This CDR3 region has 19 residues. The V gene end was trimmed by 3 bases and the J gene end by 6 bases; junction bases not matched to a gene: 21. As DNA, the CDR3 is TGTGCCAGCAGCCACCTCGGGACAGGGCGGTTTTTGGAGGCGAGCGAGCAGTACTTC. Encoded protein: CASSHLGTGRFLEASEQYF.

The chain is built from TRBV6-1 and TRBJ2-3, with 9 bases identical to TRBD1. With V trimmed by 4 bases and J by 5 bases, 10 bases remained unmatched. Germline V gene lookup returns CDR1 MNHNS and CDR2 SASEGT. CDR3 size: 16 residues. DNA of the CDR3: TGTGCCAGCAGTGCAACGACAGGGGGTTGGGTAGATACGCAGTATTTT. As protein: CASSATTGGWVDTQYF.

The gene calls are TRBV6-5 and TRBJ1-1; D is unresolved. Germline CDR1 and CDR2: MNHEY and SVGAGI. This CDR3 region has 12 residues. The V gene lost 5 bases and the J gene lost 6 bases, with 10 bases spanning the gap. The CDR3 DNA reads as TGTGCCAGCAGTCTGCGGGGTTCTGAAGCTTTCTTT. It translates to CASSLRGSEAFF.

The gene calls are TRBV7-9 and TRBJ1-5; a possible D gene is TRBD1 (5 bases). The CDR3 sequence is 13 residues long. Germline CDR1 and CDR2: SEHNR and FQNEAQ (reference sequence). Trimming pared 8 bases from V and 6 bases from J, leaving 14 bases between. The CDR3 DNA follows: TGTGCCAGCCAGGGTGGGGTTGGTCAGCCCCAGCATTTT. Protein product: CASQGGVGQPQHF.

The chain combines TRBV2 with TRBJ2-2, with 8 bases fitting TRBD1. This CDR3 is 14 amino acids long. After removal of 7 bases from V and 1 base from J, the junction contained 2 bases not matched to a gene. Germline CDR1 SNHLY, CDR2 FYNNEI. The CDR3 DNA reads as TGTGCCAGCACCGGGACAGGGAACACCGGGGAGCTGTTTTTT. This encodes CASTGTGNTGELFF.

The chain joins TRBV7-2 to TRBJ1-5, with 7 bases identical to TRBD1. Germline CDR1 and CDR2: SGHTA and FQGNSA. The CDR3 loop spans 14 amino acids. V trimming: 3 bases; J trimming: 4 bases; junction bases outside the gene matches: 3. In DNA, the CDR3 is TGTGCCAGCAGCTTTTCAGGGGGAAATCAGCCCCAGCATTTT. Its translation is CASSFSGGNQPQHF.

This clone was observed a handful of times. The V and J genes are TRBV27 and TRBJ2-5; 8 bases agree with TRBD2. The CDR3 is 14 amino acids. CDR1 MNHEY and CDR2 SMNVEV come from the germline V gene (reference sequence). Germline trimming cut 6 bases from V and 5 bases from J; bases unmatched to any gene: 8. The CDR3: CASRVAGGRETQYF. Here the CDR3 DNA reads TGTGCCAGCAGGGTTGCGGGGGGCCGGGAGACCCAGTACTTC.

V usage is TRBV15 and J usage is TRBJ2-4; a weak D match, TRBD1 (5 bases). In germline, CDR1 is LNHNV, CDR2 YYDKDF (reference sequence). The CDR3 contains 16 residues. The V end was cut by 4 bases, the J end by 0 bases, with 13 bases between. Here the CDR3 DNA reads TGTGCCACCAGCACGAGGACACCACTAGCCAAAAACATTCAGTACTTC. This encodes CATSTRTPLAKNIQYF.

The chain employs TRBV5-1 and TRBJ2-5, with no clear D. This CDR3 contains 15 residues. The V gene lost 0 bases and the J gene lost 0 bases, with 9 bases spanning the gap. Germline V CDR1 and CDR2: SGHRS, YFSETQ. CDR3 loop: CASSLALRYQETQYF. The CDR3 region has the DNA TGCGCCAGCAGCTTGGCCCTAAGATACCAAGAGACCCAGTACTTC.

The V and J genes are TRBV7-6 and TRBJ2-5, with 8 bases fitting TRBD1. CDR1 is SGHVS, CDR2 FNYEAQ, per germline. CDR3 length equals 13 residues. V was pared by 5 bases and J by 7 bases, with 6 bases of the junction left unmatched. CDR3 in DNA: TGTGCCAGCAGCCGGACAGGGCGCGGGACCCAGTACTTC. Its protein product is CASSRTGRGTQYF. Full variable domain (remainder filled in from reference TRBV7-6 and TRBJ2-5): GAGVSQSPRYKVTKRGQDVALRCDPISGHVSLYWYRQALGQGPEFLTYFNYEAQQDKSGLPNDRFSAERPEGSISTLTIQRTEQRDSAMYRCASSRTGRGTQYFGPGTRLLVL.

The table lists this clone with a few counts. The chain combines TRBV5-1 with TRBJ1-1; a weak D match, TRBD1 (5 bases). The V and J ends lost 0 bases and 5 bases respectively, with 17 bases between them. This CDR3 region has 16 residues. CDR1 is SGHRS and CDR2 is YFSETQ in the germline V gene. The CDR3 reads CASSLDGPEAGTEAFF. In nucleotides, the CDR3 is TGCGCCAGCAGCTTGGACGGACCCGAAGCAGGGACTGAAGCTTTCTTT.